The 21 T cell receptor beta chains below come from one sample, sequenced in a study of cytotoxic CD8 clonotypes in ibrutinib-treated CLL. Sequencing used immunoSEQ multiplex PCR; TCRdb keeps in-frame clones, though not all of them. The repertoire holds 30,000 to 40,000 clones, with approximately 69% as singletons. The material was PBMCs, obtained before ibrutinib treatment. The receptors shown here come from a human donor with chronic lymphocytic leukemia.

J is TRBJ2-7 and V is TRBV6-1; no firm D call. The CDR3 sequence is 10 residues long. Germline lookup yields CDR1 MNHNS and CDR2 SASEGT. Trimming removed 11 bases at V and 3 bases at J, with 8 bases between. CDR3 protein: CASGVYEQYF. The CDR3 DNA reads as TGTGCCTCCGGAGTCTACGAGCAGTACTTC.

Comments on this clone: The same CDR3 arises from other DNA sequences in this sample as well. This chain uses TRBV4-1 with TRBJ2-1, with 10 bases matching TRBD2. Unmatched junction bases numbered 4, after V lost 3 bases and J lost 2 bases. Germline CDR1 reads MGHRA; CDR2 reads YSYEKL. The length of the CDR3 is 16 residues. This chain's CDR3 is CASSQGSGRAYNEQFF. In nucleotides, the CDR3 is TGCGCCAGCAGCCAGGGAAGCGGGAGGGCCTACAATGAGCAGTTCTTC.

This chain connects TRBV7-9 to TRBJ2-1, with a possible D match to TRBD2 (6 bases). Trimming left V 1 base short and J 8 bases short, with 6 bases between. Germline lookup yields CDR1 SEHNR and CDR2 FQNEAQ (reference sequence). The CDR3 runs 12 residues. As DNA, the CDR3 is TGTGCCAGCAGCTTAGGGAGGGATGAGCAGTTCTTC. Its protein product is CASSLGRDEQFF.

This clone is a singleton in its sample. The chain couples TRBV30 to TRBJ1-5; 7 positions match TRBD1. Trimming took 1 base from V and 2 from J; bases not matched to a gene: 5. This CDR3 comprises 15 residues. Germline CDR1 and CDR2: GTSNPN and SVGIG (reference sequence). CDR3 DNA: TGTGCCTGGAGTGGGGGGACAGCTGGCAATCAGCCCCAGCATTTT. This translates into CAWSGGTAGNQPQHF.

The chain links TRBV6-5 to TRBJ2-7, with D possibly TRBD1 on 5 matching bases. Germline CDR1 is MNHEY and CDR2 is SVGAGI. V was trimmed by 0 bases and J by 1 base, leaving 7 bases between them. The CDR3 covers 14 residues. The CDR3 DNA is TGTGCCAGCAGTTACTCACGACAGTCCTACGAGCAGTACTTC. Amino acids: CASSYSRQSYEQYF.

The chain recombines TRBV18 with TRBJ1-4; the match to TRBD1 covers 8 bases. Germline CDR1 reads KGHSH; CDR2 reads LQKENI. The CDR3 extends over 15 amino acids. The J segment lost 4 bases and the V segment lost 3 bases, leaving 4 bases of the junction unmatched. The CDR3 here is CASSPPGQDNEKLFF. The CDR3 DNA reads TGTGCCAGCTCACCCCCGGGACAGGATAATGAAAAACTGTTTTTT.

This clone was seen once. The chain joins TRBV30 to TRBJ1-2; D is unresolved. The germline V gene has CDR1 GTSNPN and CDR2 SVGIG (reference sequence). Trimming cost V 2 bases and J 3 bases, with 13 bases left between them. The CDR3 length is 14 residues. CDR3 in amino acids: CAWSTSGNYYGYTF. CDR3 coding DNA: TGTGCCTGGAGTACTTCCGGGAACTACTATGGCTACACCTTC. Together with reference TRBV30 and TRBJ1-2, the CDR3 gives the full variable domain: SQTIHQWPATLVQPVGSPLSLECTVEGTSNPNLYWYRQAAGRGLQLLFYSVGIGQISSEVPQNLSASRPQDRQFILSSKKLLLSDSGFYLCAWSTSGNYYGYTFGSGTRLTVV.

This chain uses TRBV15 with TRBJ2-1; D ambiguous. Germline CDR1 is LNHNV and CDR2 is YYDKDF (reference sequence). CDR3 size: 12 residues. Trimming pared 3 bases from V and 7 bases from J, leaving 7 bases between. CDR3: CATSSPDNEQFF. The CDR3 region has the DNA TGTGCCACCAGCAGCCCGGATAATGAGCAGTTCTTC.

The chain is built from TRBV9 and TRBJ2-3; D gene uncertain. The CDR3 is made up of 13 amino acids. Between the trimmed V and J ends, which lost 2 bases and 3 bases, there was a span of 7 bases. Germline V gene data show CDR1 as SGDLS and CDR2 as YYNGEE. This CDR3 is CASSVVLTDTQYF. CDR3 nucleotides: TGTGCCAGCAGCGTGGTCCTGACAGATACGCAGTATTTT.

The V gene is TRBV11-1, the J gene TRBJ2-1; D is perhaps TRBD1 (6 bases). Germline V CDR1 and CDR2: SGHAT, FQDESV (reference sequence). The V end lost 6 bases, the J end lost 4 bases, and 22 bases lay between the germline ends. The CDR3 spans 17 residues. In DNA form, the CDR3 reads TGTGCCAGCAGTCTATATGGGAACAGGGACCTATACAATGAGCAGTTCTTC. The encoded protein is CASSLYGNRDLYNEQFF.

The chain couples TRBV15 to TRBJ2-7; D is unresolved. The length of the CDR3 is 18 residues. The V and J ends lost 1 base and 1 base respectively, with 20 bases between them. Germline V lookup: CDR1 LNHNV, CDR2 YYDKDF (reference sequence). CDR3 nucleotide sequence: TGTGCCACCAGCAGAGTGGATGGGTGGGCAGGAAGTTCCTACGAGCAGTACTTC. This sequence encodes CATSRVDGWAGSSYEQYF.

There are a few counts of this clone. The rearrangement uses TRBV7-2 and TRBJ1-2, with D unclear. CDR1 is SGHTA and CDR2 is FQGNSA in the germline V gene. Trimming cost V 1 base and J 7 bases, with 10 bases left between them. The CDR3 length is 13 residues. CDR3 coding DNA: TGTGCCAGCAGCTTAGGGTGGGGTGGTGGCTACACCTTC. Translated: CASSLGWGGGYTF.

This chain connects TRBV19 to TRBJ1-4; D remains ambiguous. Looked up from germline, CDR1 is LNHDA and CDR2 is SQIVND (reference sequence). This CDR3 is 14 amino acids long. V shed 5 bases and J shed 8 bases, with 15 bases lying between them. In DNA, the CDR3 is TGTGCCAGTAGTTCGTACCTTAGAAAAGAAAAACTGTTTTTT. Translating it yields CASSSYLRKEKLFF. The full variable domain, completed using reference TRBV19 and TRBJ1-4, is DGGITQSPKYLFRKEGQNVTLSCEQNLNHDAMYWYRQDPGQGLRLIYYSQIVNDFQKGDIAEGYSVSREKKESFPLTVTSAQKNPTAFYLCASSSYLRKEKLFFGSGTQLSVL.

V and J are TRBV4-3 and TRBJ2-3, with 12 bases fitting TRBD2. Germline V gene sequence: CDR1 LGHNA, CDR2 YSLEER. J gave up 2 bases and V 0 bases, and 6 bases lay outside the gene matches. There are 18 residues in the CDR3. The CDR3 here is CASSQDLLAGGVTDTQYF. CDR3 nucleotide sequence: TGCGCCAGCAGCCAAGATCTGCTAGCGGGGGGGGTCACAGATACGCAGTATTTT.

Regarding this clone: The junction departs from the called germline gene at one end, perhaps through a read error. The chain has TRBV30 and TRBJ2-1; 15 bases fit TRBD2. Germline V gene data show CDR1 as GTSNPN and CDR2 as SVGIG (reference sequence). This CDR3 region has 12 residues. CDR3 region: CAWQGLAGGLLF. The DNA of the CDR3 is TGTGCCTGGCAGGGACTAGCGGGGGGCCTCCTCTTC.

The chain couples TRBV28 to TRBJ1-5, with D possibly matching TRBD1 (5 bases). The ends were cut back, 1 base at V and 1 base at J, with 17 bases in the middle. There are 18 residues in the CDR3. CDR1 and CDR2 from the germline V gene are MDHEN and SYDVKM. The CDR3 DNA sequence: TGTGCCAGCAGTTTATTTAATCCCAGGGTAAGGAGCAATCAGCCCCAGCATTTT. Translated, it gives CASSLFNPRVRSNQPQHF.

This clone occurred a few times. This chain links TRBV27 with TRBJ1-5; D possibly corresponds to TRBD1 (5 bases). Looked up from germline, CDR1 is MNHEY and CDR2 is SMNVEV (reference sequence). This CDR3 has 16 residues. V was pared by 4 bases and J by 4 bases, with 17 bases between. The CDR3 region has the DNA TGTGCCAGCAGTTCCAATAGGGGAAGGGATAATCAGCCCCAGCATTTT. It translates to CASSSNRGRDNQPQHF.

The chain couples TRBV6-1 to TRBJ1-1, with D perhaps TRBD1 (5 bases). CDR1 is MNHNS and CDR2 is SASEGT in the germline V gene. This CDR3 has 15 residues. V shed 5 bases and J shed 0 bases, with 13 bases lying between them. CDR3 loop: CASSTWDGMNTEAFF. For the CDR3, the DNA is TGTGCCAGCAGTACTTGGGACGGCATGAACACTGAAGCTTTCTTT.

The genes are TRBV19 and TRBJ1-1; D ambiguous. The CDR3 contains 14 residues. V was cut by 4 bases and J by 4 bases, with 13 bases left in between. Germline loops: CDR1 LNHDA, CDR2 SQIVND (reference sequence). The CDR3 DNA sequence: TGTGCCAGTAGTAGCAGAGACCAAGTCACTGAAGCTTTCTTT. Encoded protein: CASSSRDQVTEAFF.

The chain recombines TRBV7-8 with TRBJ2-1, with TRBD2 identical over 9 bases. Looked up from germline, CDR1 is SGHVS and CDR2 is FQNEAQ. The V gene end was trimmed by 5 bases and the J gene end by 7 bases; junction bases not matched to a gene: 9. This CDR3 comprises 15 residues. CDR3 DNA sequence: TGTGCCAGCAGCCCCGGGACTAGCTTGAGGAATGAGCAGTTCTTC. It yields the protein CASSPGTSLRNEQFF.

The chain employs TRBV18 and TRBJ2-7, with D possibly TRBD1 on 5 matching bases. V was pared by 0 bases and J by 4 bases, with 10 bases between. The CDR3 is 14 residues long. Germline lookup yields CDR1 KGHSH and CDR2 LQKENI. The CDR3 DNA is TGTGCCAGCTCACCACCAGGGGAACTTTACGAGCAGTACTTC. Protein sequence: CASSPPGELYEQYF.